This passage covers 17 T cell receptor beta chains from one sample sequenced in a study of T cell responses to AZD1222 COVID-19 vaccine. Only in-frame clones appear in the TCRdb table, and some are missing; sequencing was by immunoSEQ multiplex PCR. This sample has about 150,000 clones; roughly nine tenths occur once, and the top ten carry approximately 1.5%. Specimen: peripheral blood, collected on day 0 of AZD1222 vaccination. These receptors all stem from an adult in good health.

V usage is TRBV6-5 and J usage is TRBJ1-6, with a tentative D call TRBD1 (6 bases). This CDR3 spans 14 amino acids. Germline assignment: CDR1 MNHEY and CDR2 SVGAGI. Trimming took off 4 bases at V and 9 bases at J, with 13 bases between the two ends. The CDR3 DNA follows: TGTGCCAGCAGTTCAGGGGATTGGGGTTCACCCCTCCACTTT. It encodes CASSSGDWGSPLHF.

This chain's CDR3 is CASGSAGPNSPLHF. CDR3 coding DNA: TGTGCTAGTGGTTCTGCTGGACCTAATTCACCCCTCCACTTT. This chain uses TRBV12-5 with TRBJ1-6; no clear D gene. Trimming stripped 4 bases from V and 6 bases from J, with 10 bases between. This CDR3 contains 14 residues. Germline lookup yields CDR1 LGHNT and CDR2 FRNRAP.

This clone appeared a single time. The rearrangement joins TRBV7-2 to TRBJ2-3, with 8 bases matching TRBD2. J lost 2 bases, V lost 0 bases, and 1 base had no gene match. Germline assignment: CDR1 SGHTA and CDR2 FQGNSA. The CDR3 runs 15 residues. The CDR3 coding sequence is TGTGCCAGCAGCTTAGCAGCGGGGGCCACAGATACGCAGTATTTT. This translates into CASSLAAGATDTQYF.

The chain links TRBV7-2 to TRBJ2-1, with D perhaps TRBD1 (6 bases). Trimming left V 5 bases short and J 2 bases short, with 19 bases between. The germline V gene encodes CDR1 SGHTA and CDR2 FQGNSA. The CDR3 consists of 17 residues. The CDR3 here is CASSRGGPAGPYNEQFF. CDR3 bases: TGTGCCAGCAGCAGAGGGGGACCAGCAGGCCCCTACAATGAGCAGTTCTTC.

The chain employs TRBV24-1 and TRBJ2-1; 7 bases map to TRBD2. This CDR3 spans 14 amino acids. Germline values: CDR1 KGHDR, CDR2 SFDVKD. V lost 7 bases, J lost 3 bases, and 5 bases stayed unmatched. For the CDR3, the DNA is TGTGCCACCAGCTTAGCGGGCCTCTACAATGAGCAGTTCTTC. Translation: CATSLAGLYNEQFF.

The chain recombines TRBV27 with TRBJ2-7, with 9 bases fitting TRBD2. V shed 1 base and J 4 bases; nucleotides not matched to a gene: 8. The CDR3 consists of 16 residues. Germline assignment: CDR1 MNHEY and CDR2 SMNVEV (reference sequence). The CDR3 DNA reads TGTGCCAGCAGTTTATTTAGCGGGGGCTTGTCTTACGAGCAGTACTTC. Amino acid sequence: CASSLFSGGLSYEQYF.

The CDR3 loop is CASSVGGISGNTIYF. For the CDR3, the DNA is TGTGCCAGCAGCGTCGGTGGCATCTCTGGAAACACCATATATTTT. The genes are TRBV9 and TRBJ1-3; D uncertain. Trimming cost V 2 bases and J 0 bases, with 9 bases left between them. Germline CDR1 and CDR2: SGDLS and YYNGEE. The CDR3 contains 15 residues.

The chain joins TRBV5-1 to TRBJ2-7, with a possible D match to TRBD1 (5 bases). Germline CDR1 SGHRS, CDR2 YFSETQ. V lost 0 bases and J lost 6, with 16 bases in between. The CDR3 has 15 amino acids. The chain's CDR3 is CASSLGQGNLSEQYF. The DNA of the CDR3 is TGCGCCAGCAGCTTGGGGCAGGGAAATTTATCCGAGCAGTACTTC.

The chain is built from TRBV7-2 and TRBJ2-7; 9 bases agree with TRBD1. J was trimmed by 7 bases and V by 4 bases; bases with no gene match: 5. The CDR3 extends over 13 amino acids. Per the germline V gene, CDR1 is SGHTA and CDR2 is FQGNSA. CDR3 sequence (DNA): TGTGCCAGCAGCTGGGGGACAGGGTATGAGCAGTACTTC. Its translation: CASSWGTGYEQYF.

The chain couples TRBV18 to TRBJ1-5; D not certain. This CDR3 region has 13 residues. The germline V gene encodes CDR1 KGHSH and CDR2 LQKENI. V was trimmed by 0 bases and J by 4 bases, leaving 4 bases between them. CDR3 sequence (DNA): TGTGCCAGCTCACCACCGGGTAATCAGCCCCAGCATTTT. It codes for CASSPPGNQPQHF.

The chain uses TRBV7-3 and TRBJ2-7, with 12 bases fitting TRBD2. Germline CDR1 and CDR2: SGHTA and FQGTGA. This CDR3 region has 15 residues. V shed 5 bases, J shed 4 bases, and the junction held 6 bases outside the gene matches. The CDR3 spells CASSLLTSGSYEQYF. In DNA form, the CDR3 reads TGTGCCAGCAGCCTCCTGACTAGCGGGAGTTACGAGCAGTACTTC.

The chain employs TRBV24-1 and TRBJ2-1; a possible D gene is TRBD1 (6 bases). The V gene lost 9 bases and the J gene lost 0 bases, with 11 bases spanning the gap. Germline CDR1 reads KGHDR; CDR2 reads SFDVKD. This CDR3 has 14 residues. CDR3 nucleotide sequence: TGTGCCACCGGGGACAACCGCTCCTACAATGAGCAGTTCTTC. Protein: CATGDNRSYNEQFF.

This chain links TRBV30 with TRBJ2-7; possible D gene TRBD1, 6 bases. The V gene's germline CDR1 is GTSNPN and CDR2 SVGIG (reference sequence). The CDR3 sequence is 12 residues long. Trimming took off 5 bases at V and 4 bases at J, with 12 bases between the two ends. The chain's CDR3 is CAWLLGAYEQYF. The CDR3 coding sequence is TGTGCCTGGTTACTGGGGGCGTACGAGCAGTACTTC.

The V gene is TRBV7-2, the J gene TRBJ1-5, with D possibly matching TRBD1 (5 bases). This CDR3 is 15 amino acids long. Trimming removed 2 bases at V and 4 bases at J, with 12 bases between. Germline CDR1 is SGHTA and CDR2 is FQGNSA. CDR3 region: CASSLILRGNQPQHF. The CDR3 DNA reads as TGTGCCAGCAGCTTAATTCTGAGGGGTAATCAGCCCCAGCATTTT.

This chain uses TRBV6-5 with TRBJ1-1; D may be TRBD1 (5 bases). The V and J ends lost 0 bases and 2 bases respectively, with 10 bases between them. This CDR3 comprises 15 residues. Per the germline V gene, CDR1 is MNHEY and CDR2 is SVGAGI. CDR3 sequence: CASSYSTRVNTEAFF. In DNA form, the CDR3 reads TGTGCCAGCAGTTACTCGACCAGGGTAAACACTGAAGCTTTCTTT.

CDR3 protein: CASSLLDRNSYNSPLHF. In DNA form, the CDR3 reads TGTGCCAGCAGTTTGTTAGACAGAAACTCCTATAATTCACCCCTCCACTTT. The chain joins TRBV27 to TRBJ1-6; possibly TRBD1 for D (5 bases). The CDR3 has 17 residues. V was cut by 3 bases and J by 0 bases, with 12 bases left in between. Germline-derived CDR1 and CDR2 are MNHEY and SMNVEV (reference sequence).

This clone was found once. The chain joins TRBV24-1 to TRBJ1-1; D ambiguous. The CDR3 length is 13 residues. V was clipped by 3 bases and J by 6 bases, with 10 bases between them. CDR1 and CDR2 from the germline V gene are KGHDR and SFDVKD. This chain's CDR3 is CATSDPIKAEAFF. The DNA for the CDR3 is TGTGCCACCAGTGATCCGATCAAGGCTGAAGCTTTCTTT.